A single sample gave rise to the 15 T cell receptor beta chains below, sequenced in a study of blood T cell repertoires in COVID-19. Measured with immunoSEQ multiplex PCR; TCRdb has only the in-frame clones, and not every one. The sample shows roughly 17,000 clones, under 90% of them seen only once. Material: peripheral blood. The source is a human donor with active COVID-19. The donor label of this sample is uncertain.

The V call is TRBV29-1, the J call TRBJ2-3; 10 nucleotides agree with TRBD2. Unmatched junction bases numbered 7, after V lost 7 bases and J lost 0 bases. The germline gives CDR1 SQVTM, CDR2 ANQGSEA. The CDR3 totals 15 residues. CDR3 sequence reads: CSAFGTSESTDTQYF. The CDR3 region has the DNA TGCAGCGCTTTCGGGACTAGCGAAAGCACAGATACGCAGTATTTT.

V gene TRBV18 combines with J gene TRBJ1-3; 9 positions agree with TRBD1. The CDR3 spans 19 residues. Germline CDR1 KGHSH, CDR2 LQKENI. V was pared by 3 bases and J by 2 bases, with 14 bases of the junction left unmatched. The CDR3: CASSPMTGGIALAGNTIYF. In DNA form, the CDR3 reads TGTGCCAGCTCACCCATGACAGGGGGAATTGCTCTTGCTGGAAACACCATATATTTT.

V usage is TRBV27 and J usage is TRBJ1-1; no clear D. Germline V gene lookup returns CDR1 MNHEY and CDR2 SMNVEV (reference sequence). Trimming took off 6 bases at V and 0 bases at J, with 5 bases between the two ends. The CDR3 covers 12 residues. The CDR3: CASRDMNTEAFF. As DNA, the CDR3 is TGTGCCAGCAGAGACATGAACACTGAAGCTTTCTTT.

This clone was seen once. The chain has TRBV2 and TRBJ1-1; the D is unclear. Trimming shortened V by 6 bases and J by 5 bases, and 13 bases separated the two germline ends. The V gene's germline CDR1 is SNHLY and CDR2 FYNNEI. CDR3 length: 13 residues. The CDR3 reads CASRQYTGTEAFF. The CDR3 DNA is TGTGCCAGCAGACAATATACGGGGACTGAAGCTTTCTTT.

CDR3 sequence reads: CASSFLRDSHNSPLHF. CDR3 coding DNA: TGTGCCAGCAGTTTTCTCCGGGACAGTCACAACTCACCCCTCCACTTT. This chain links TRBV27 with TRBJ1-6, with 7 nucleotides matching TRBD1. After removal of 3 bases from V and 10 bases from J, the junction contained 12 bases not matched to a gene. CDR1 and CDR2 (germline): MNHEY, SMNVEV (reference sequence). This CDR3 is built from 16 residues.

The chain carries TRBV19 and TRBJ1-1; 9 bases are a match to TRBD1. CDR3 length equals 14 residues. The V and J ends lost 7 bases and 6 bases, in that order; junction bases with no gene match: 9. Germline V gives CDR1 LNHDA, CDR2 SQIVND (reference sequence). CDR3 amino acids: CASKRDRVLPEAFF. DNA of the CDR3: TGTGCCAGTAAACGGGACAGGGTTTTGCCTGAAGCTTTCTTT.

This rearrangement joins TRBV4-2 to TRBJ2-5, with 7 bases aligning to TRBD1. The CDR3 is 14 residues long. V lost 4 bases, J lost 2 bases, and 4 bases stayed unmatched. From germline, CDR1 is LGHNA and CDR2 YNFKEQ. CDR3 sequence (DNA): TGTGCCAGCAGCCGAACAGGGGTGCAAGAGACCCAGTACTTC. Amino acids: CASSRTGVQETQYF.

V usage is TRBV3-1 (or the pseudogene TRBV3-2) and J usage is TRBJ2-7; 16 nucleotides match TRBD2. J lost 2 bases, V lost 1 base, and 5 bases had no gene match. Germline V CDR1 and CDR2: LGHDT, YNNKEL (reference sequence). The CDR3 is 18 residues long. The CDR3 DNA sequence: TGTGCCAGCAGCCAAGCTTTTGGGACTAGCGGGGGGGCCTACGAGCAGTACTTC. It translates to CASSQAFGTSGGAYEQYF.

This chain joins TRBV18 and TRBJ1-2; 7 bases line up with TRBD1. The CDR3 covers 15 residues. The J segment lost 6 bases and the V segment lost 6 bases, leaving 13 bases of the junction unmatched. The germline CDR1 and CDR2 sequences are KGHSH and LQKENI. The CDR3 sequence: CASSPSTGYLDGYTF. As DNA, the CDR3 is TGTGCCAGCTCGCCCTCGACAGGGTATCTGGATGGCTACACCTTC.

The rearrangement uses TRBV9 and TRBJ2-2, with TRBD2 matching 8 bases. In germline, CDR1 is SGDLS, CDR2 YYNGEE. The CDR3 runs 15 residues. V lost 0 bases and J lost 4; bases outside the gene matches: 2. The CDR3 spells CASSVAGGLTGELFF. The CDR3, as DNA: TGTGCCAGCAGCGTAGCGGGGGGGCTCACCGGGGAGCTGTTTTTT.

The chain has TRBV7-9 and TRBJ1-1, with 7 nucleotides matching TRBD1. The CDR3 runs 15 residues. Looked up from germline, CDR1 is SEHNR and CDR2 is FQNEAQ (reference sequence). After removal of 2 bases from V and 5 bases from J, the junction contained 8 bases not matched to a gene. The CDR3 loop is CASSLIEGAGTEAFF. Written as DNA, the CDR3 is TGTGCCAGCAGCTTAATAGAGGGGGCAGGGACTGAAGCTTTCTTT.

The chain carries TRBV24-1 and TRBJ1-2; a weak D match, TRBD1 (6 bases). The germline gives CDR1 KGHDR, CDR2 SFDVKD. The CDR3 totals 15 residues. Trimming took off 2 bases at V and 2 bases at J, with 11 bases between the two ends. The CDR3 sequence: CATSDYKTGNYGYTF. The DNA for the CDR3 is TGTGCCACCAGTGATTACAAGACAGGAAACTATGGCTACACCTTC.

This clone showed up just a few times. CDR3 nucleotide sequence: TGTGCCAGCAGCCCTCAGGGTTCTGGAAACACCATATATTTT. Encoded protein: CASSPQGSGNTIYF. The chain employs TRBV7-9 and TRBJ1-3, with D possibly being TRBD1 (5 bases). This CDR3 has 14 amino acids. Germline CDR1 and CDR2: SEHNR and FQNEAQ (reference sequence). Between the trimmed V and J ends, which lost 5 bases and 1 base, there was a span of 9 bases.

This chain connects TRBV5-1 to TRBJ1-1, with D perhaps TRBD1 (6 bases). The CDR3 has 15 residues. The germline V gene encodes CDR1 SGHRS and CDR2 YFSETQ. Trimming stripped 0 bases from V and 4 bases from J, with 13 bases between. The CDR3 nucleotides read TGCGCCAGCAGCTTGGCTCAAACAGGGTCCACTGAAGCTTTCTTT. Translation: CASSLAQTGSTEAFF.

V and J are TRBV19 and TRBJ2-7; 8 bases align to TRBD2. With 6 bases clipped from V and 2 bases from J, the junction kept 12 bases outside the gene matches. The CDR3 extends over 16 amino acids. Germline values: CDR1 LNHDA, CDR2 SQIVND (reference sequence). CDR3 residues: CASRDRAGGLPYEQYF. CDR3 sequence (DNA): TGTGCCAGTAGGGATCGTGCGGGGGGCCTCCCCTACGAGCAGTACTTC.